Listed below are T cell receptor beta chains from one sample, sequenced in a study of control samples from healthy donors and cancer patients. Profiled with immunoSEQ multiplex PCR; TCRdb holds only in-frame clones, not every one. The repertoire consists of approximately 230,000 clones, with around 80% occurring once and the leading ten covering approximately 12%. Sequencing was carried out using PBMCs. Receptors were obtained from a woman aged 60 to 75 with lung cancer. The CDR3 runs from the conserved cysteine through the conserved F or W. D genes are given only for firm matches. Some rows have no size entry. The others give once, few or many, or a class for an expanded clone.

CDR3nt: TGCGCCAGCAGCATCCGGGACAGGGTCCCTAATTCACCCCTCCACTTT
CDR3aa: CASSIRDRVPNSPLHF
v_gene: TRBV5-1
j_gene: TRBJ1-6
abundance: NA
d_gene: TRBD1

CDR3nt: TGTGCCAGCAGCGTAGATCCGACAGGGTCGAATTCACCCCTCCACTTT
CDR3aa: CASSVDPTGSNSPLHF
v_gene: TRBV9
j_gene: TRBJ1-6
abundance: NA
d_gene: TRBD1

CDR3nt: TGCAGCGCCGTGGGTTCTAGCGGGAGGGCGACCTACGAGCAGTACTTC
CDR3aa: CSAVGSSGRATYEQYF
v_gene: TRBV29-1
j_gene: TRBJ2-7
abundance: NA
d_gene: TRBD2

CDR3nt: TGCGCCAGCAGCTCCGAGGGACTAGCGGGAGGCCACGAGCAGTACTTC
CDR3aa: CASSSEGLAGGHEQYF
v_gene: TRBV5-1
j_gene: TRBJ2-7
abundance: NA
d_gene: TRBD2

CDR3nt: TGCGCCAGCACCCCGAGTAGCGGGAGGACAGATACGCAGTATTTT
CDR3aa: CASTPSSGRTDTQYF
v_gene: TRBV10-2
j_gene: TRBJ2-3
abundance: NA
d_gene: TRBD2

CDR3nt: TGTGCCAGCAGCCACCGGGACAGGGGGCGGAATGAGCAGTTCTTC
CDR3aa: CASSHRDRGRNEQFF
v_gene: TRBV7-9
j_gene: TRBJ2-1
abundance: NA
d_gene: TRBD1

CDR3nt: TGTGCCAGCAGCTCAAAGCGGGAGGTTCTAGATACGCAGTATTTT
CDR3aa: CASSSKREVLDTQYF
v_gene: TRBV7-2
j_gene: TRBJ2-3
abundance: NA
d_gene: TRBD2

CDR3nt: TGTGCCACCAGCAGAGGACCGGGGGGCACTGAAGCTTTCTTT
CDR3aa: CATSRGPGGTEAFF
v_gene: TRBV15
j_gene: TRBJ1-1
abundance: NA
d_gene: NA

CDR3nt: TGTGCCAGCTCACCACCGGACAGGGGGCGATCCGGGGAGCTGTTTTTT
CDR3aa: CASSPPDRGRSGELFF
v_gene: TRBV18
j_gene: TRBJ2-2
abundance: NA
d_gene: TRBD1

CDR3nt: TGTGCCAGCGCCCCCTCCGGACAGGGATCGGACTATGGCTACACCTTC
CDR3aa: CASAPSGQGSDYGYTF
v_gene: TRBV18
j_gene: TRBJ1-2
abundance: once
d_gene: TRBD1

CDR3nt: TGCGCCAGCAGCTTGACAGGGAGCACCGGGGAGCTGTTTTTT
CDR3aa: CASSLTGSTGELFF
v_gene: TRBV5-1
j_gene: TRBJ2-2
abundance: NA
d_gene: NA

CDR3nt: TGTGCCAGCAGCCAATCGCACTATGGCTACACCTTC
CDR3aa: CASSQSHYGYTF
v_gene: TRBV16
j_gene: TRBJ1-2
abundance: NA
d_gene: NA

CDR3nt: TGCAGTGGACAGGAGAACACTGAAGCTTTCTTT
CDR3aa: CSGQENTEAFF
v_gene: TRBV20-1
j_gene: TRBJ1-1
abundance: NA
d_gene: NA

CDR3nt: TGTGCCAGCAGCTCAGGGGGCCTGAACACCGGGGAGCTGTTTTTT
CDR3aa: CASSSGGLNTGELFF
v_gene: TRBV7-9
j_gene: TRBJ2-2
abundance: NA
d_gene: TRBD1

CDR3nt: TGTGCCAGCAGCCAATCCCCCCGGACCGAACCGGGGACTACACTCTTC
CDR3aa: CASSQSPRTEPGTTLF
v_gene: TRBV5-6
j_gene: TRBJ2-7
abundance: NA
d_gene: TRBD2

CDR3nt: TGTGCCACCTCGGGGCTTTATGGCTACACCTTC
CDR3aa: CATSGLYGYTF
v_gene: TRBV6-6
j_gene: TRBJ1-2
abundance: few
d_gene: NA

CDR3nt: TGTGCCAGCAGCCCCCACCCTGGGCGATATAATTCACCCCTCCACTTT
CDR3aa: CASSPHPGRYNSPLHF
v_gene: TRBV9
j_gene: TRBJ1-6
abundance: once
d_gene: NA